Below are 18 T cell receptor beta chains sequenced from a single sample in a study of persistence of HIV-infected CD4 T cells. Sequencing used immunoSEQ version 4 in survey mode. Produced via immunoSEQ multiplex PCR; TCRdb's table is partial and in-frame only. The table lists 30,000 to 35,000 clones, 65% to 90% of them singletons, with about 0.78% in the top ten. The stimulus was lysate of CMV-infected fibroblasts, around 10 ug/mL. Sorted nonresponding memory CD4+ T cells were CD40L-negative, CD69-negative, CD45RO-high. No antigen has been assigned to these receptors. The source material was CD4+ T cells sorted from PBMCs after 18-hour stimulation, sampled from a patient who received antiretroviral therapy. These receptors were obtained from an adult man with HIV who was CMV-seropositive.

The CDR3 protein is CASSPRQGWEQYF. The DNA for the CDR3 is TGTGCCAGCAGCCCCCGACAGGGCTGGGAGCAGTACTTC. The V and J genes are TRBV13 and TRBJ2-7, with 7 bases aligning to TRBD1. Germline V gives CDR1 PRHDT, CDR2 FYEKMQ (reference sequence). The junction had 8 bases not matched to a gene; V was cut back by 5 bases and J by 7 bases. CDR3 length: 13 amino acids.

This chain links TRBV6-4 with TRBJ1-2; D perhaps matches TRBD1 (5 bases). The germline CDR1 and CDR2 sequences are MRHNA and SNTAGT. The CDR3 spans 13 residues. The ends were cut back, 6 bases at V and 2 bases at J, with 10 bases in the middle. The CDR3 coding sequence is TGTGCCAGCAGGCGGGGGGAAAACTATGGCTACACCTTC. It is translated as CASRRGENYGYTF.

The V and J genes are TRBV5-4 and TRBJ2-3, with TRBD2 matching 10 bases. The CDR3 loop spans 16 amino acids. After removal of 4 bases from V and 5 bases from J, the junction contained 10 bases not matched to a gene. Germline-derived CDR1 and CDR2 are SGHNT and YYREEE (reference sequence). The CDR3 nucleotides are TGTGCCAGCAGCGCTACCGCCTCTAGCGGGGGAGATACGCAGTATTTT. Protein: CASSATASSGGDTQYF.

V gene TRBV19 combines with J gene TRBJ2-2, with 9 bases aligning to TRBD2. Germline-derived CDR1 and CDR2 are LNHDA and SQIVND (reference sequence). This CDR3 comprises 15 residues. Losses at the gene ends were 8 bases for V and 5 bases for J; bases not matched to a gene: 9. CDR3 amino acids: CASGTGTSFTGELFF. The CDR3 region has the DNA TGTGCCAGTGGAACCGGGACTAGCTTTACCGGGGAGCTGTTTTTT. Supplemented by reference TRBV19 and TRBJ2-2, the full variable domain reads DGGITQSPKYLFRKEGQNVTLSCEQNLNHDAMYWYRQDPGQGLRLIYYSQIVNDFQKGDIAEGYSVSREKKESFPLTVTSAQKNPTAFYLCASGTGTSFTGELFFGEGSRLTVL.

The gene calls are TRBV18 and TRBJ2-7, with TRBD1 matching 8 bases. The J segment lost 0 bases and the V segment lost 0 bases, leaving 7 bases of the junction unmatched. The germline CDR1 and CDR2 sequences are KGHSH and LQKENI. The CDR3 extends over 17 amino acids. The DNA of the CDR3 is TGTGCCAGCTCACCACCGGGCCGGACAGGGTCCTCCTACGAGCAGTACTTC. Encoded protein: CASSPPGRTGSSYEQYF.

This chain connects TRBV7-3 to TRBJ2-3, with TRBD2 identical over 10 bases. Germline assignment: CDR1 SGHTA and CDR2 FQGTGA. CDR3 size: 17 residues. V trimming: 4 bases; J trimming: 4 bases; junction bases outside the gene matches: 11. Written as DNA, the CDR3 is TGTGCCAGCAGCTGGGTTGGAAAGCGGGGGGGCCCAGATACGCAGTATTTT. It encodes CASSWVGKRGGPDTQYF.

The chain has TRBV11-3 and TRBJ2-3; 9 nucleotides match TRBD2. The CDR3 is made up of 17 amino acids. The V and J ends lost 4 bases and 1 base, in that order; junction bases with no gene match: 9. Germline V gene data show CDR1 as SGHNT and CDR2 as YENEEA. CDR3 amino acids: CASSSSLAGRGTDTQYF. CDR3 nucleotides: TGTGCCAGCAGCTCTTCCCTAGCGGGGCGGGGCACAGATACGCAGTATTTT.

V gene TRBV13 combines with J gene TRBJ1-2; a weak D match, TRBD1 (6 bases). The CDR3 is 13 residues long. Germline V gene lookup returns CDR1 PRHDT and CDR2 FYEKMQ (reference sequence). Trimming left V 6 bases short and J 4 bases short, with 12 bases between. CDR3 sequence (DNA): TGTGCCAGCAGAACAGGGCCAGGCTATGGCTACACCTTC. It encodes CASRTGPGYGYTF.

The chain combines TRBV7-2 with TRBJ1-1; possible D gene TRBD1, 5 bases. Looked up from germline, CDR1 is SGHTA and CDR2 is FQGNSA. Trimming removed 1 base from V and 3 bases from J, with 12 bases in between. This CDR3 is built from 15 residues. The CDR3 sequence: CASSLEAGRDTEAFF. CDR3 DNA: TGTGCCAGCAGCTTAGAGGCGGGGCGCGACACTGAAGCTTTCTTT.

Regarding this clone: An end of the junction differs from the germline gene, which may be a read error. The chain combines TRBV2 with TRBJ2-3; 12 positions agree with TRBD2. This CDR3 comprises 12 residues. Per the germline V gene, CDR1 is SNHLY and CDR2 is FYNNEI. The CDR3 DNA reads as TGTGCCAGCAGTGCCGCCGGGACTAGCGGGCTTTTT. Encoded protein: CASSAAGTSGLF.

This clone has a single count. In DNA form, the CDR3 reads TGCGCCAGCAGCGGGGGGACAGGGAGAGTAGCTAACTATGGCTACACCTTC. It is translated as CASSGGTGRVANYGYTF. The rearrangement uses TRBV5-1 and TRBJ1-2; 9 nucleotides align to TRBD1. The germline CDR1 and CDR2 sequences are SGHRS and YFSETQ. This CDR3 has 17 residues. The J segment lost 0 bases and the V segment lost 4 bases, leaving 10 bases of the junction unmatched.

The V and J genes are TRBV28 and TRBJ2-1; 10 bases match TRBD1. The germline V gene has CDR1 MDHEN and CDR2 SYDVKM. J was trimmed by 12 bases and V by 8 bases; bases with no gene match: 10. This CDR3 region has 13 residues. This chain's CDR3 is CASLGQGGPGQFF. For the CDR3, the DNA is TGTGCCAGCCTTGGACAGGGGGGCCCTGGGCAGTTCTTC.

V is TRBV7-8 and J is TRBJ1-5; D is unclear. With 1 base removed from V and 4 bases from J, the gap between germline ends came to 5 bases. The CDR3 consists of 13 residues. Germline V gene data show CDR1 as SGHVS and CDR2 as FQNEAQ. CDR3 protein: CASSLVGNQPQHF. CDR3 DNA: TGTGCCAGCAGCTTAGTGGGAAATCAGCCCCAGCATTTT.

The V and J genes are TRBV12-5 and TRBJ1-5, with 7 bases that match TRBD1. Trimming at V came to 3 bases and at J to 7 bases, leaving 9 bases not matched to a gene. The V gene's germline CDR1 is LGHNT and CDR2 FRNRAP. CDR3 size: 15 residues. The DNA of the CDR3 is TGTGCTAGTGGTTTCCTTGACAGGGTCGACCAGCCCCAGCATTTT. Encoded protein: CASGFLDRVDQPQHF.

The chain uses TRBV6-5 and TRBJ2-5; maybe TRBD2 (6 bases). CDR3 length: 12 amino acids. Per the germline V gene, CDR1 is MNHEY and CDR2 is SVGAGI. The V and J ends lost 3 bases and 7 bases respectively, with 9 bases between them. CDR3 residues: CASSYRGGTQYF. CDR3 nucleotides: TGTGCCAGCAGTTATCGGGGAGGGACCCAGTACTTC.

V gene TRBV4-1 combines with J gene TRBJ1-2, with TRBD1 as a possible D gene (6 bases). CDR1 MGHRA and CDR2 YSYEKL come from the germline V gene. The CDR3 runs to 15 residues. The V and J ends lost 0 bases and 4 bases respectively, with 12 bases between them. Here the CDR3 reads CASSQDRGRGYGYTF. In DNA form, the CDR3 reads TGCGCCAGCAGCCAAGATCGAGGCAGGGGCTATGGCTACACCTTC.

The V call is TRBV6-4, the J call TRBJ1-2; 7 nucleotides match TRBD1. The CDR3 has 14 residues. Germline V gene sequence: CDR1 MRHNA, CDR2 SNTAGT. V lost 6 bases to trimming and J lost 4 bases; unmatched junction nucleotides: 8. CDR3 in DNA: TGTGCCAGCAGCCCTGGGACAGTAGGCTATGGCTACACCTTC. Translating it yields CASSPGTVGYGYTF.

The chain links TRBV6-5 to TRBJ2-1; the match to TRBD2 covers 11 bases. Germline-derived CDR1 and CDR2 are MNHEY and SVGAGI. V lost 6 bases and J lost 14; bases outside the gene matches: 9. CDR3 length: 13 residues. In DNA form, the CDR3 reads TGTGCCAGCAGGAATAGCGGGGGGGCCGAGGAGTTCTTC. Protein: CASRNSGGAEEFF.